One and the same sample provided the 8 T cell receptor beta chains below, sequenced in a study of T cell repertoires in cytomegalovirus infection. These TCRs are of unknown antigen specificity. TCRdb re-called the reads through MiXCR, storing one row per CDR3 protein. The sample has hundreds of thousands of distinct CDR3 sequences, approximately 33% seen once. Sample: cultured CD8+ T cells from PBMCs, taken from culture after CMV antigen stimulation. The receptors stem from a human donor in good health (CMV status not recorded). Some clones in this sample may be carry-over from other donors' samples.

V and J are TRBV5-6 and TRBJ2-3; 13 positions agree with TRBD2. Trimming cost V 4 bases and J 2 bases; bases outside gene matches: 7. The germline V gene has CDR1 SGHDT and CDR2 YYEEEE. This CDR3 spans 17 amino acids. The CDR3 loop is CASSKKGLAGVTDTQYF. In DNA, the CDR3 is TGTGCCAGCAGCAAAAAAGGACTAGCGGGGGTCACAGATACGCAGTATTTT.

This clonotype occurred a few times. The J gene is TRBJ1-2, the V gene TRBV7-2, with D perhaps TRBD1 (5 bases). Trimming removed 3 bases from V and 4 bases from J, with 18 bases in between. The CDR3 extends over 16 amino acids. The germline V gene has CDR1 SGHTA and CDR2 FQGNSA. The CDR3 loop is CASSFPRDSGGYGYTF. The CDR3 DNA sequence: TGTGCCAGCAGCTTCCCGAGGGACTCTGGTGGCTATGGCTACACCTTC.

CDR3 coding DNA: TGTGCCAGTAGTATAGACCCGACAGGGGAGAGCAATCAGCCCCAGCATTTT. This codes for CASSIDPTGESNQPQHF. The chain employs TRBV19 and TRBJ1-5; 8 bases map to TRBD1. The CDR3 totals 17 residues. The V gene end was trimmed by 0 bases and the J gene end by 1 base; junction bases not matched to a gene: 5. Germline lookup yields CDR1 LNHDA and CDR2 SQIVND (reference sequence).

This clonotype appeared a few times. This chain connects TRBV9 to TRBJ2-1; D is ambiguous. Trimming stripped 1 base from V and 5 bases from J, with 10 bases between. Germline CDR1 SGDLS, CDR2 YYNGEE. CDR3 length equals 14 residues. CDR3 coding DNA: TGTGCCAGCAGCGTAAGGGTGTTAGACAATGAGCAGTTCTTC. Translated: CASSVRVLDNEQFF. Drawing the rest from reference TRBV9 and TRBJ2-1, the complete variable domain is DSGVTQTPKHLITATGQRVTLRCSPRSGDLSVYWYQQSLDQGLQFLIQYYNGEERAKGNILERFSAQQFPDLHSELNLSSLELGDSALYFCASSVRVLDNEQFFGPGTRLTVL.

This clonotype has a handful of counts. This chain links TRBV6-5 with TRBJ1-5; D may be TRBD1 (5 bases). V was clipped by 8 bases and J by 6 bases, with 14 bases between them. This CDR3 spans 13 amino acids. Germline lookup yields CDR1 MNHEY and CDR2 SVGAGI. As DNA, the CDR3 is TGTGCCAGCGGACCCCTAGGGACTCAGCCCCAGCATTTT. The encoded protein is CASGPLGTQPQHF.

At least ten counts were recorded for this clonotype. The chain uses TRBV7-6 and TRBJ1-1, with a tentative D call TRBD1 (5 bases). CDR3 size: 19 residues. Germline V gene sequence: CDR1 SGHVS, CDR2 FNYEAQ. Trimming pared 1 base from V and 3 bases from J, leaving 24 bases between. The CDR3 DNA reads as TGTGCCAGCAGCTTAGGTGAGGTCAGGGTGGAGGCGCACCACACTGAAGCTTTCTTT. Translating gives CASSLGEVRVEAHHTEAFF.

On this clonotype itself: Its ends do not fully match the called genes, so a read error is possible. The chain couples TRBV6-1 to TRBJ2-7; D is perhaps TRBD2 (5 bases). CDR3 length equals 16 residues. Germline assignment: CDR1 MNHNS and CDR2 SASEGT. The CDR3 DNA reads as TGTGCCAGCGGTGAAGTATGGCCGGGGTCTTGGGACGAGCAGTACTTC. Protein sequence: CASGEVWPGSWDEQYF.

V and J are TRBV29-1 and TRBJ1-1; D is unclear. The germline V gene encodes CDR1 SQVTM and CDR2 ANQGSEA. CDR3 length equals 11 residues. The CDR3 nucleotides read TGCAGGCGTGGGAGCCACACTGAAGCTTTCTTT. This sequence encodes CRRGSHTEAFF.